The entry below gives a single T cell receptor (beta chain) sequence along with its context. No cognate antigen has been identified for it. Per-base quality was not reported, and no clone a single base away is much larger than it. Receptor amplification or capture employed the immunoSEQ multiplex PCR assay. TCRdb mirrors the immuneACCESS table, restricted to in-frame sequences. Some clones are absent from its copies; in checked studies, under half trace to an unresolved V gene, and the reason for the others is unknown. The sample table contains about 160,000 clones; only one count was recorded for 85% to 90% of them. The ten largest clones represent about 12% of the sample. V lost 7 bases and J lost 1 base, and the count of bases not matched to a germline gene is 4. Via the germline V gene, CDR1 is ENHRY and CDR2 SYGVKD. CDR3 length: 15 amino acids, cysteine to phenylalanine. CDR3 DNA is the only sequence kept; it has 45 bases, read in frame from the first base.

The data were obtained in a study of control samples from healthy donors and cancer patients (TCRdb year 2020). Sample: blood. Recombination joined TRBV10-3 with TRBJ2-2; 9 middle bases align to TRBD1. This TCR was sampled from a man aged 25-40 years in good health. The CDR3: CAITDRGWNTGELFF. The DNA sequence is TGTGCCATCACCGACAGGGGGTGGAACACCGGGGAGCTGTTTTTT.